This T cell receptor beta chain was obtained from a study of cytomegalovirus exposure and HLA in healthy donors. On the study more broadly: Sequencing of about 179 million T cells in an earlier analysis found 120 million or so unique TCR beta sequences. Study-level results: An analysis done earlier found most TCR beta V segments productive about 87% or about 30% of the time. Some TCR beta chains (164 of them) were listed as cytomegalovirus-associated.

13 Jbeta primers and 60 Vbeta primers were used for the PCR. Data came from immunoSEQ multiplex PCR; TCRdb stores just in-frame clones and leaves some out. This sample has around 120,000 clones, with approximately 80% found just once. As concerns this clone: Its specificity is not known.

Germline V gene lookup returns CDR1 SQVTM and CDR2 ANQGSEA. The V end was cut by 4 bases, the J end by 0 bases, with 10 bases between. The CDR3 length is 14 residues. The source is a man younger than 35 in good health and CMV-seronegative. Sequencing was performed on PBMCs. The V call is TRBV29-1, the J call TRBJ1-3, with D possibly matching TRBD1 (5 bases). The CDR3 here is CSVAGHRSGNTIYF. The CDR3 bases are TGCAGCGTTGCAGGACACCGCTCTGGAAACACCATATATTTT.